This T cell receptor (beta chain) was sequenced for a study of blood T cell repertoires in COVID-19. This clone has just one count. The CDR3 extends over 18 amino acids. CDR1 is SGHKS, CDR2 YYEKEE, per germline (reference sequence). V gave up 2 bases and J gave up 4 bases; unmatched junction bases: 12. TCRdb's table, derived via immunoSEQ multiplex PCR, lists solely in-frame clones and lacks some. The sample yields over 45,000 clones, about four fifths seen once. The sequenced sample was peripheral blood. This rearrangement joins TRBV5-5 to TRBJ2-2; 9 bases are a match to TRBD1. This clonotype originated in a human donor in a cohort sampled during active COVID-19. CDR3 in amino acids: CASSFVIGTGFRTGELFF. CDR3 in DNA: TGTGCCAGCAGCTTTGTGATTGGGACAGGGTTTCGCACCGGGGAGCTGTTTTTT.